The rows below give T cell receptor beta chains drawn from one sample of a study of T cells after posttransplantation cyclophosphamide. The data were produced by immunoSEQ multiplex PCR, yet TCRdb's version contains in-frame clones alone and is incomplete. The repertoire consists of approximately 10,000 clones, none detected only once. The specimen comprised PBMCs, sampled after allogeneic stem cell transplant with posttransplant cyclophosphamide. The receptor set was obtained from a female patient in her 40s who received an allogeneic stem cell transplant from a related donor, was CMV-positive, and had no GVHD. Some of the T cells might come from the graft donor. Each CDR3 is given with its conserved first and last residue. The order of the fields is clone size, V gene, J gene, D gene, CDR3 protein, CDR3 DNA. The D gene is left open where the match is weak. A clone size is listed for some rows: how often the clone was seen (once, few, many), or a class if it is expanded.

clone size: many
V gene: TRBV14
J gene: TRBJ2-1
D gene: -
CDR3 protein: CASSQGTAYNEQFF
CDR3 DNA: TGTGCCAGCAGCCAAGGGACAGCCTACAATGAGCAGTTCTTC

clone size: many
V gene: TRBV7-3
J gene: TRBJ2-3
D gene: -
CDR3 protein: CASSPQGRTDTQYF
CDR3 DNA: TGTGCCAGCAGCCCCCAGGGGAGAACAGATACGCAGTATTTT

clone size: many
V gene: TRBV19
J gene: TRBJ1-2
D gene: -
CDR3 protein: CASSKQAAYGYTF
CDR3 DNA: TGTGCCAGTAGTAAACAGGCTGCCTATGGCTACACCTTC

clone size: many
V gene: TRBV24-1
J gene: TRBJ1-1
D gene: TRBD1
CDR3 protein: CATSGGQGKGSTEAFF
CDR3 DNA: TGTGCCACCAGTGGCGGACAGGGAAAGGGCTCCACAGAAGCTTTCTTT

clone size: many
V gene: TRBV7-6
J gene: TRBJ2-7
D gene: TRBD2
CDR3 protein: CASSLTSGPGGGSYEQYF
CDR3 DNA: TGTGCCAGCAGCCTGACTAGCGGACCGGGAGGGGGGTCCTACGAGCAGTACTTC

clone size: many
V gene: TRBV5-1
J gene: TRBJ1-2
D gene: -
CDR3 protein: CASSLYAGLTYGYTF
CDR3 DNA: TGCGCCAGCAGCTTGTATGCAGGGCTGACATATGGCTACACCTTC

clone size: many
V gene: TRBV9
J gene: TRBJ2-7
D gene: -
CDR3 protein: CASSVGGDSTYEQYF
CDR3 DNA: TGTGCCAGCAGCGTAGGGGGGGACAGCACCTACGAGCAGTACTTC

clone size: -
V gene: TRBV29-1
J gene: TRBJ2-2
D gene: TRBD1
CDR3 protein: CSVDLVDRVFTGELFF
CDR3 DNA: TGCAGCGTTGACTTGGTTGACAGGGTATTCACCGGGGAGCTGTTTTTT

clone size: many
V gene: TRBV5-6
J gene: TRBJ1-2
D gene: TRBD1
CDR3 protein: CASSPRDRGLYGYTF
CDR3 DNA: TGTGCCAGCAGCCCGAGGGACAGGGGCCTCTATGGCTACACCTTC

clone size: many
V gene: TRBV28
J gene: TRBJ2-7
D gene: TRBD1
CDR3 protein: CASSSSGTGGNELYF
CDR3 DNA: TGTGCCAGCAGTTCCTCCGGGACAGGGGGCAATGAGCTGTACTTC

clone size: many
V gene: TRBV7-6
J gene: TRBJ2-7
D gene: -
CDR3 protein: CASSLGIGQGPYEQYF
CDR3 DNA: TGTGCCAGCAGCTTAGGTATCGGCCAGGGGCCCTACGAGCAGTACTTC

clone size: many
V gene: TRBV28
J gene: TRBJ1-5
D gene: TRBD1
CDR3 protein: CASTPDRLDQPQHF
CDR3 DNA: TGTGCCAGCACCCCGGACAGGTTGGATCAGCCCCAGCATTTT

clone size: -
V gene: TRBV6-2/TRBV6-3
J gene: TRBJ2-5
D gene: -
CDR3 protein: CASSYSEGVWETQYF
CDR3 DNA: TGTGCCAGCAGTTACTCTGAGGGCGTCTGGGAGACCCAGTACTTC

clone size: many
V gene: TRBV19
J gene: TRBJ1-2
D gene: TRBD1
CDR3 protein: CASRRTGTELYRGYTF
CDR3 DNA: TGTGCCAGTAGGCGTACGGGGACAGAGCTTTATAGGGGCTACACCTTC

clone size: many
V gene: TRBV7-9
J gene: TRBJ1-4
D gene: -
CDR3 protein: CASSLQRTNEKLFF
CDR3 DNA: TGTGCCAGCAGCCTACAGAGAACTAATGAAAAACTGTTTTTT

clone size: many
V gene: TRBV11-2
J gene: TRBJ2-1
D gene: -
CDR3 protein: CASSLVGGAYNEQFF
CDR3 DNA: TGTGCCAGCAGCTTAGTTGGCGGAGCCTACAATGAGCAGTTCTTC